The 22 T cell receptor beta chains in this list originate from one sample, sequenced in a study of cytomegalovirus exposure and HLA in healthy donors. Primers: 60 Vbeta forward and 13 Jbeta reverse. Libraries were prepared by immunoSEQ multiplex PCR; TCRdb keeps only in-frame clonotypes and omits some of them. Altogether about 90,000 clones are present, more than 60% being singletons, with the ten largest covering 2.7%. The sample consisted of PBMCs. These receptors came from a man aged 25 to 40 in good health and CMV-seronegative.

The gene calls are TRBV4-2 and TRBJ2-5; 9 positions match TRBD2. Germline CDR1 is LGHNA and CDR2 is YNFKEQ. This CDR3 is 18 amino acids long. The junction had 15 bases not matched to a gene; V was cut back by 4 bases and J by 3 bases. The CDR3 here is CASSRQQRQRGAEETQYF. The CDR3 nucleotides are TGTGCCAGCAGCCGTCAACAAAGGCAGCGGGGGGCGGAAGAGACCCAGTACTTC.

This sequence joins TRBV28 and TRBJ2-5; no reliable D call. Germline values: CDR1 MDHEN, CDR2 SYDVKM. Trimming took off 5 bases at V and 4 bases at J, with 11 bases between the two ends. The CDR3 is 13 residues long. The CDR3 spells CASSTPGVETQYF. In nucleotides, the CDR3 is TGTGCCAGCAGTACCCCTGGAGTAGAGACCCAGTACTTC.

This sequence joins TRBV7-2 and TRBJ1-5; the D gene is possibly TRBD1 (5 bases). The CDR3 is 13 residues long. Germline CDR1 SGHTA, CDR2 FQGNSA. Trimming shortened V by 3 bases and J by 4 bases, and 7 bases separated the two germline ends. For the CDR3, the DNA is TGTGCCAGCAGCTTGACAGAGAATCAGCCCCAGCATTTT. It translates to CASSLTENQPQHF.

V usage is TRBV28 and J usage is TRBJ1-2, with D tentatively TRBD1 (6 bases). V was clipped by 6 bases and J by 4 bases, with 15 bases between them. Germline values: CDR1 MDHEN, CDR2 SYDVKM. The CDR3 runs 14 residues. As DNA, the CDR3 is TGTGCCAGCAGCGCCCTACAGGGTGCCTATGGCTACACCTTC. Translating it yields CASSALQGAYGYTF.

In DNA, the CDR3 is TGTGCCAGCAGCGGGGGCGGGGGCGCCGAATCTGGCTACACCTTC. The encoded protein is CASSGGGGAESGYTF. The rearrangement uses TRBV9 and TRBJ1-2, with a weak D call TRBD1 (6 bases). Trimming took off 3 bases at V and 7 bases at J, with 19 bases between the two ends. CDR3 length: 15 amino acids. The germline gives CDR1 SGDLS, CDR2 YYNGEE.

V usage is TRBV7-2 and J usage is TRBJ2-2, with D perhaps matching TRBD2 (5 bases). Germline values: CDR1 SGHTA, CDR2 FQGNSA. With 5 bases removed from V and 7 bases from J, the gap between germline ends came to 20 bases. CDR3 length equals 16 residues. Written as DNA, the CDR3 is TGTGCCAGCAGCCCCCCGAGTGTGGGGAGAATCGGGGAGCTGTTTTTT. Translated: CASSPPSVGRIGELFF.

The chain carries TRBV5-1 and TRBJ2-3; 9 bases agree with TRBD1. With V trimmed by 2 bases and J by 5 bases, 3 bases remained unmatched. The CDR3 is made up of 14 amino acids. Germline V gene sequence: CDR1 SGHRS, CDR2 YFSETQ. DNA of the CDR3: TGCGCCAGCAGCTTCGGGACAGGGTTAGATACGCAGTATTTT. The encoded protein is CASSFGTGLDTQYF. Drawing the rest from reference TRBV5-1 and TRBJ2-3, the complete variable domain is KAGVTQTPRYLIKTRGQQVTLSCSPISGHRSVSWYQQTPGQGLQFLFEYFSETQRNKGNFPGRFSGRQFSNSRSEMNVSTLELGDSALYLCASSFGTGLDTQYFGPGTRLTVL.

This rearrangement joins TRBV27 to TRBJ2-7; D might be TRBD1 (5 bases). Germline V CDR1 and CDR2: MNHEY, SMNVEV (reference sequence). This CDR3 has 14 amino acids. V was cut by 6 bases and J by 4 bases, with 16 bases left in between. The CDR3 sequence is CASRPTGPRYEQYF. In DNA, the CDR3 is TGTGCCAGCAGGCCTACAGGCCCTCGATACGAGCAGTACTTC.

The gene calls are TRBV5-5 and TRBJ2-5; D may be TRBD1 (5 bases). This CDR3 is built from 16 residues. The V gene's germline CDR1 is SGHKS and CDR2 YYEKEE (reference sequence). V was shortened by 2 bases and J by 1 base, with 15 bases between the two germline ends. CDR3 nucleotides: TGTGCCAGCAGCTTTCGGCAGGGAAGGATCCAAGAGACCCAGTACTTC. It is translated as CASSFRQGRIQETQYF.

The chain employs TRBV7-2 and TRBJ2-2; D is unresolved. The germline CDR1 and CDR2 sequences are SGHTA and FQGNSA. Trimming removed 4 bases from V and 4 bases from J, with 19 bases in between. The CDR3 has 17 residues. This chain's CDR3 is CASSSRLVGSGTGELFF. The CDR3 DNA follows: TGTGCCAGCAGCTCCCGGCTTGTTGGGTCGGGCACCGGGGAGCTGTTTTTT.

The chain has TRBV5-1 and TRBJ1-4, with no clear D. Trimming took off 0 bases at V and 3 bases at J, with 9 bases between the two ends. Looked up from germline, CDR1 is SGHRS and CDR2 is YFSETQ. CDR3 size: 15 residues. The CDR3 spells CASSLGLRANEKLFF. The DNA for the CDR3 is TGCGCCAGCAGCTTGGGGTTGCGAGCTAATGAAAAACTGTTTTTT.

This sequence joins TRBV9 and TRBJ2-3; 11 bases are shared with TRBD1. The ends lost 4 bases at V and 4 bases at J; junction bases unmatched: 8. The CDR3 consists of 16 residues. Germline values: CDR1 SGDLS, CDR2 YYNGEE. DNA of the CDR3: TGTGCCAGCAGCCCCCACCCGGGACAGGGGGCAGATACGCAGTATTTT. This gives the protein CASSPHPGQGADTQYF. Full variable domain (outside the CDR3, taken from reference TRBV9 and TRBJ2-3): DSGVTQTPKHLITATGQRVTLRCSPRSGDLSVYWYQQSLDQGLQFLIQYYNGEERAKGNILERFSAQQFPDLHSELNLSSLELGDSALYFCASSPHPGQGADTQYFGPGTRLTVL.

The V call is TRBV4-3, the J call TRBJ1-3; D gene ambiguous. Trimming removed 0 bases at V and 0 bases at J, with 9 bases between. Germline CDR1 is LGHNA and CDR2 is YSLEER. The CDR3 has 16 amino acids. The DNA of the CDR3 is TGCGCCAGCAGCCAAGACTACGGTTACTCTGGAAACACCATATATTTT. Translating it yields CASSQDYGYSGNTIYF.

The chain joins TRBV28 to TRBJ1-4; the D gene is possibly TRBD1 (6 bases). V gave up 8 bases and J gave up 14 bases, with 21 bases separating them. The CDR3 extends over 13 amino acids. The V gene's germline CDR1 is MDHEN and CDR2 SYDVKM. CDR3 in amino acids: CASRVGQPGFLFF. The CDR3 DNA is TGTGCCAGCCGTGTCGGACAGCCCGGGTTTCTGTTTTTT.

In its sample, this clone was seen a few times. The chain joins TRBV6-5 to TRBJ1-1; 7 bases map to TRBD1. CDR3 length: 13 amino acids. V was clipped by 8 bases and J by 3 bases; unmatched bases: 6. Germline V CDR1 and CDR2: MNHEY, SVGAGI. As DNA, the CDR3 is TGTGCCAGCGGCAGACAGGGAGACACTGAAGCTTTCTTT. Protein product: CASGRQGDTEAFF.

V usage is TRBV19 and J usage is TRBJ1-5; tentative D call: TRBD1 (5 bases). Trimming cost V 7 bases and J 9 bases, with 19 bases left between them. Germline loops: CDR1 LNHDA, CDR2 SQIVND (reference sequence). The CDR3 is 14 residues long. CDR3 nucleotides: TGTGCCAGTATTCCGGGGGTAGAGGGTTGGCCCCAGCATTTT. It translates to CASIPGVEGWPQHF.

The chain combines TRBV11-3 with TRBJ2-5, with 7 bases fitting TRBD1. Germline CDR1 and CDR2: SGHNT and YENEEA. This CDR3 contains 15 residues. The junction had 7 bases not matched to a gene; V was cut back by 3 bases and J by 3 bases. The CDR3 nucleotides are TGTGCCAGCAGCTTGGGCAGGGGGTCAGAAGAGACCCAGTACTTC. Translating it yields CASSLGRGSEETQYF.

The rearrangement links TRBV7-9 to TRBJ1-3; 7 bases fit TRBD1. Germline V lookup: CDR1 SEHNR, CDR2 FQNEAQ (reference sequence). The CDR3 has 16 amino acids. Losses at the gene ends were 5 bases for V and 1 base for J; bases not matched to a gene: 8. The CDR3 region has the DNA TGTGCCAGCAGCAAACGGGGACAGCTTTCTGGAAACACCATATATTTT. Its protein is CASSKRGQLSGNTIYF.

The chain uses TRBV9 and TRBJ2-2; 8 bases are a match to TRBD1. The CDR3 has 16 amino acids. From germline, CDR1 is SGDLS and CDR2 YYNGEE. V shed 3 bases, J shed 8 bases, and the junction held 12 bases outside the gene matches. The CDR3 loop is CASSAKHAGGLGELFF. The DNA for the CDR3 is TGTGCCAGCAGCGCAAAACACGCAGGGGGCTTGGGGGAGCTGTTTTTT.

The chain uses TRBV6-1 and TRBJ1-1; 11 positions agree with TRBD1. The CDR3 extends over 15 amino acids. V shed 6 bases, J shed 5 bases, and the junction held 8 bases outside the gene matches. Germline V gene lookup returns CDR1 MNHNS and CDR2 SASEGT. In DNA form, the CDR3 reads TGTGCCAGCAGAGCCGGACAGGGGGCGAGAACTGAAGCTTTCTTT. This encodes CASRAGQGARTEAFF.

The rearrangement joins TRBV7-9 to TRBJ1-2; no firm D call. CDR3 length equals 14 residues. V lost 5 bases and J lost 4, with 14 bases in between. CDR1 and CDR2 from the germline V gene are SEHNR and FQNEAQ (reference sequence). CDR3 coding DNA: TGTGCCAGCAGCAAAAATACGGACTCCTATGGCTACACCTTC. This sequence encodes CASSKNTDSYGYTF.

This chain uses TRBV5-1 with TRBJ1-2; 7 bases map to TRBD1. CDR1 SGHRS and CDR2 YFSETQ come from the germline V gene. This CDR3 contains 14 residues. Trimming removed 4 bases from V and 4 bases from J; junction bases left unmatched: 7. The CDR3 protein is CASSDAGTVYGYTF. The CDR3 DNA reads TGCGCCAGCAGCGACGCGGGGACAGTCTATGGCTACACCTTC.